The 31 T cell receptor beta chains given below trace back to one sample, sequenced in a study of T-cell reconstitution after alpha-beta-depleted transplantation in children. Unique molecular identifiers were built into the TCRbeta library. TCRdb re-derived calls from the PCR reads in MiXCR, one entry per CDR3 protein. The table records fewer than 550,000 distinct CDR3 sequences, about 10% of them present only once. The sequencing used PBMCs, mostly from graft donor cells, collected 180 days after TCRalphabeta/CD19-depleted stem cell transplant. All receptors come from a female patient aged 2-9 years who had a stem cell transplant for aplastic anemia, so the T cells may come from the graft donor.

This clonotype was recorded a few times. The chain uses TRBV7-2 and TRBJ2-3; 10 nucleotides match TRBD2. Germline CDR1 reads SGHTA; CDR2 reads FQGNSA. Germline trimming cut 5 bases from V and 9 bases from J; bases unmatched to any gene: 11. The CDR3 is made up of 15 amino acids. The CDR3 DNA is TGTGCCAGCAGCGACCGAGCGGGAGGGAGGTCCACGCAGTATTTT. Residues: CASSDRAGGRSTQYF.

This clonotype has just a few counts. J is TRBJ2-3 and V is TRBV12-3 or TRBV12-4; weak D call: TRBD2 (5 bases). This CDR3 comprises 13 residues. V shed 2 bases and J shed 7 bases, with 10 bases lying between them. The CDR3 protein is CASSLKREYTQYF. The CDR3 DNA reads TGTGCCAGCAGTTTAAAAAGGGAGTATACGCAGTATTTT.

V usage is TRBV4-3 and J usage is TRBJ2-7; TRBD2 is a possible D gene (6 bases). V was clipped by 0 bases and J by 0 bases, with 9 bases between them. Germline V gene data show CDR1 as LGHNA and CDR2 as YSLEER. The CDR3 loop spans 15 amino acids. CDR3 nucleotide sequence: TGCGCCAGCAGCCAAGACGGCGGGAACTCCTACGAGCAGTACTTC. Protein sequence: CASSQDGGNSYEQYF.

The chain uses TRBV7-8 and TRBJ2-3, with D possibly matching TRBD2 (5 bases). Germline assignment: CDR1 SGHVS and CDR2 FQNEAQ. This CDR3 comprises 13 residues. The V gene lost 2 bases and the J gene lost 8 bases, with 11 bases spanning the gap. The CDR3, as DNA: TGTGCCAGCAGCTTAACCAGGACTTCTACGCAGTATTTT. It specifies CASSLTRTSTQYF.

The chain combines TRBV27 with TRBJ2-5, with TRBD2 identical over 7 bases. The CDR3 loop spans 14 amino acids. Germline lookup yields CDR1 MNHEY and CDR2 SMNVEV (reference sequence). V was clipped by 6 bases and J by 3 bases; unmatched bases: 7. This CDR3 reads CASRIREGKETQYF. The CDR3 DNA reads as TGTGCCAGCAGAATAAGGGAGGGAAAAGAGACCCAGTACTTC.

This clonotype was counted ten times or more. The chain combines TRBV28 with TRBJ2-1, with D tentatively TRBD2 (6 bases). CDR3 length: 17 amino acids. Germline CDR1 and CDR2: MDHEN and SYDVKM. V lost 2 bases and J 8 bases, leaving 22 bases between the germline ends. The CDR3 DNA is TGTGCCAGCAGTTTAATGTCTCGGCGGGAAGTTGGCGATGAGCAGTTCTTC. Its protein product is CASSLMSRREVGDEQFF.

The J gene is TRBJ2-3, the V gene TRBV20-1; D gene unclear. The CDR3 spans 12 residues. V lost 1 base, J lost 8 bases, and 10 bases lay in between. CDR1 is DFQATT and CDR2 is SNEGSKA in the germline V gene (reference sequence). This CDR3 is CSARASGGTQYF. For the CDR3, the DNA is TGCAGTGCTAGAGCTTCAGGTGGTACGCAGTATTTT.

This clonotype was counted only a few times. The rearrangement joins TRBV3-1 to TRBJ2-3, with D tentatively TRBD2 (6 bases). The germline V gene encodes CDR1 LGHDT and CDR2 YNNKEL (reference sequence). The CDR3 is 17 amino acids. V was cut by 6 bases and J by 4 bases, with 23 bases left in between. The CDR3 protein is CASRNSGDPWVADTQYF. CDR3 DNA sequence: TGTGCCAGCAGAAATTCGGGGGATCCTTGGGTAGCAGATACGCAGTATTTT.

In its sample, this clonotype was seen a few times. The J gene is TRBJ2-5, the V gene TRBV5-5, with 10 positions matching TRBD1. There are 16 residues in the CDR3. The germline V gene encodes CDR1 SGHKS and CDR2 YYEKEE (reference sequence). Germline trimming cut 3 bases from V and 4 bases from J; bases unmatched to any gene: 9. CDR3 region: CASSSLPDRGRETQYF. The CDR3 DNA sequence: TGTGCCAGCAGCTCCCTCCCTGACAGGGGGCGAGAGACCCAGTACTTC.

CDR3 sequence (DNA): TGCAGTGCCGAAAGCCAACAGGACTATGGCTACACCTTC. Translating it yields CSAESQQDYGYTF. The chain uses TRBV20-1 and TRBJ1-2, with TRBD1 as a possible D gene (5 bases). In germline, CDR1 is DFQATT, CDR2 SNEGSKA (reference sequence). The CDR3 runs to 13 residues. Deletions cut 6 bases from V and 3 bases from J, with 14 bases between.

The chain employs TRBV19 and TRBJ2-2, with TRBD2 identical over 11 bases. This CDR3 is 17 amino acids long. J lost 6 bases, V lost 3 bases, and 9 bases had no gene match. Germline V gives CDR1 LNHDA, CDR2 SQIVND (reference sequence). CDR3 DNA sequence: TGTGCCAGTAGTATTAGCGGGAGGGCCACGAGAGCCGGGGAGCTGTTTTTT. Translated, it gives CASSISGRATRAGELFF.

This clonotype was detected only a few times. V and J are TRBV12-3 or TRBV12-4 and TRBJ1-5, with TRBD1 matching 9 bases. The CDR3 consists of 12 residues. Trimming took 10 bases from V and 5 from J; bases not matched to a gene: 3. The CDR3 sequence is CATGQGYQPQHF. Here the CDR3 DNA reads TGTGCCACCGGACAGGGGTATCAGCCCCAGCATTTT.

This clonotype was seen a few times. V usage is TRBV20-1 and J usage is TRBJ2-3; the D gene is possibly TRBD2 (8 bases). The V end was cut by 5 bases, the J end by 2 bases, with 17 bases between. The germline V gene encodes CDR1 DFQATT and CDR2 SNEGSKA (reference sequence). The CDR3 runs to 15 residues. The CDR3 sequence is CSARGGTAHTDTQYF. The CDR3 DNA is TGCAGTGCTCGGGGGGGGACAGCACACACAGATACGCAGTATTTT.

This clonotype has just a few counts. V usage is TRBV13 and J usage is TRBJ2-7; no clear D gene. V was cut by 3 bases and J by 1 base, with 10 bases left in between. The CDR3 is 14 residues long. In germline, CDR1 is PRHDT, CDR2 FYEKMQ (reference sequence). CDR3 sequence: CASSFAVSSYEQYF. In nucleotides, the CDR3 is TGTGCCAGCAGCTTCGCAGTTTCGTCCTACGAGCAGTACTTC.

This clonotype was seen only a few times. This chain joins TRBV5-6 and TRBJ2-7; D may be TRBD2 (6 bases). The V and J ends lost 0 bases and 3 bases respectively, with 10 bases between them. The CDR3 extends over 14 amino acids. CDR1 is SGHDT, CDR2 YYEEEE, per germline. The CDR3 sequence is CASSLAGLNYEQYF. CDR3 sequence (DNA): TGTGCCAGCAGCTTGGCGGGACTCAACTACGAGCAGTACTTC.

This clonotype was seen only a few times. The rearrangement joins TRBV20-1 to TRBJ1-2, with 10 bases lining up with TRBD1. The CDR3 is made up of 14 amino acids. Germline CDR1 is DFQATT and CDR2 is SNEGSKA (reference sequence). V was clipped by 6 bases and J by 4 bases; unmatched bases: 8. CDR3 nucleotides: TGCAGTGCGCCGGGACAGGGGATGGCCTATGGCTACACCTTC. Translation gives CSAPGQGMAYGYTF.

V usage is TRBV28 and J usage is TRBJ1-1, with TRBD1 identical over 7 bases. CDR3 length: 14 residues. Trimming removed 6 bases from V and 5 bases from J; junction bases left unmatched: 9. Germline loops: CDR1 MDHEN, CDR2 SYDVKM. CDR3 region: CASSPGTEKTEAFF. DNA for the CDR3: TGTGCCAGCAGCCCCGGGACAGAGAAGACTGAAGCTTTCTTT.

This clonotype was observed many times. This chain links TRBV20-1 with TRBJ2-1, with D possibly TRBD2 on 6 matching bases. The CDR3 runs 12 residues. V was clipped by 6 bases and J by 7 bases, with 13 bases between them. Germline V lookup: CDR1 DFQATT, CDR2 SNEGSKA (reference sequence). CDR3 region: CSAPAGGNEQFF. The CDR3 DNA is TGCAGTGCCCCGGCTGGGGGGAATGAGCAGTTCTTC.

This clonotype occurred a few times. The DNA for the CDR3 is TGCAGCGTTGAAAGGCGGATCTACAATGAGCAGTTCTTC. It is translated as CSVERRIYNEQFF. V gene TRBV29-1 combines with J gene TRBJ2-1; D is unresolved. The germline CDR1 and CDR2 sequences are SQVTM and ANQGSEA. V dropped 2 bases and J dropped 3 bases, with 8 bases sitting between them. The CDR3 length is 13 residues.

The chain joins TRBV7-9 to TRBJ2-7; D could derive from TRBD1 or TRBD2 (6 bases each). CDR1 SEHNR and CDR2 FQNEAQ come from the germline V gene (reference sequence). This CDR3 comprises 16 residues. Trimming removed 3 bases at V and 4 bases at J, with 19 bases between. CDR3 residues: CASSFAWGALTYEQYF. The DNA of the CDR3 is TGTGCCAGCAGCTTCGCTTGGGGGGCGCTTACGTACGAGCAGTACTTC. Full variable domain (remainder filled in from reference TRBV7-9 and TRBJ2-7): DTGVSQNPRHKITKRGQNVTFRCDPISEHNRLYWYRQTLGQGPEFLTYFQNEAQLEKSRLLSDRFSAERPKGSFSTLEIQRTEQGDSAMYLCASSFAWGALTYEQYFGPGTRLTVT.

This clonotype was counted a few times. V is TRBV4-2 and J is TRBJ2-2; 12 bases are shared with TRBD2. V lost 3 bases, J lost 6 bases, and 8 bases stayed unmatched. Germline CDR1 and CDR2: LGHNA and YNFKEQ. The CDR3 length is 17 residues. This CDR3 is CASSHTGLAGRAGELFF. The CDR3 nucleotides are TGTGCCAGCAGCCATACCGGACTAGCGGGAAGGGCCGGGGAGCTGTTTTTT.

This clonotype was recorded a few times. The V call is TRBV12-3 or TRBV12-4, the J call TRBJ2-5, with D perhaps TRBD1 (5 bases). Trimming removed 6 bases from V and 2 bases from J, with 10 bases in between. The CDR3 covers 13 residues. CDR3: CASSPDRQETQYF. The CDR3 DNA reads TGTGCCAGCAGCCCTGACAGACAAGAGACCCAGTACTTC.

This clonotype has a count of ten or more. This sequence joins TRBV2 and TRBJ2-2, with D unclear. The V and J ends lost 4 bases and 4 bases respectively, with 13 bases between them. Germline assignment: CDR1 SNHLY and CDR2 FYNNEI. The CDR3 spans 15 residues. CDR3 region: CASSAGRLSTGELFF. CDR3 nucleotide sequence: TGTGCCAGCAGTGCAGGCAGGTTAAGCACCGGGGAGCTGTTTTTT.

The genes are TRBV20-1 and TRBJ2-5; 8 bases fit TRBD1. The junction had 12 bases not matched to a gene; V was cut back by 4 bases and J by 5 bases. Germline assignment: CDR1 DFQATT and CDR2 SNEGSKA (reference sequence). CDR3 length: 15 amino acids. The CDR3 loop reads CSAIGRQGLRETQYF. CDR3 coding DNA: TGCAGTGCTATAGGGCGACAGGGGCTTAGGGAGACCCAGTACTTC.

The CDR3 protein is CASSQDASGRLADTQYF. As DNA, the CDR3 is TGTGCCAGCAGCCAAGATGCTAGCGGGAGGTTGGCGGATACGCAGTATTTT. The chain uses TRBV4-2 and TRBJ2-3; 11 bases line up with TRBD2. J lost 6 bases, V lost 0 bases, and 8 bases had no gene match. CDR1 LGHNA and CDR2 YNFKEQ come from the germline V gene. This CDR3 comprises 17 residues.

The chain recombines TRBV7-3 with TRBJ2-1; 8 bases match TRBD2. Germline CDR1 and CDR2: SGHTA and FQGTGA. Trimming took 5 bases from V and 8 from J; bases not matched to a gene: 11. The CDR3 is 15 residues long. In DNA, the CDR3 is TGTGCCAGCAGCCCCGGGAGCGGGGGATCGGATGAGCAGTTCTTC. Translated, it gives CASSPGSGGSDEQFF.

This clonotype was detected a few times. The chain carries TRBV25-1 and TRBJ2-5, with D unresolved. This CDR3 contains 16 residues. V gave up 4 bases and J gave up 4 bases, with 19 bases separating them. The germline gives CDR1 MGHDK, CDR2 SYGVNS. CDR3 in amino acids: CASSASTGLASETQYF. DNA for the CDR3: TGTGCCAGCAGTGCGTCCACCGGCCTCGCTTCAGAGACCCAGTACTTC.

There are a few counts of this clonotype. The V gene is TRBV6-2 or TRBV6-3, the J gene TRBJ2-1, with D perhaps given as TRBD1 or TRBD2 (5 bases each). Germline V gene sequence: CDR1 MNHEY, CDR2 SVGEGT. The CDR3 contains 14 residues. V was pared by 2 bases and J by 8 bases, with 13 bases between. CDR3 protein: CASSYRDPSDEQFF. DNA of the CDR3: TGTGCCAGCAGTTACCGGGACCCGTCCGATGAGCAGTTCTTC.

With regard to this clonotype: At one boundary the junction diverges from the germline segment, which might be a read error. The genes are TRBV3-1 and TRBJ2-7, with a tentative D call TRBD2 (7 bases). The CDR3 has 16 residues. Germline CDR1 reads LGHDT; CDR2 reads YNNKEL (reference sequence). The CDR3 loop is CASCQELVGGPDEQYF. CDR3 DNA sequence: TGTGCCAGCTGCCAAGAGTTGGTGGGGGGGCCGGACGAGCAGTACTTC.

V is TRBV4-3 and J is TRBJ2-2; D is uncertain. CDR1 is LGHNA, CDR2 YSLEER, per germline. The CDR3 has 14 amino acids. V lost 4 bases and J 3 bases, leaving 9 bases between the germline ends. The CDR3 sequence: CASSLAFYTGELFF. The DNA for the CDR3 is TGCGCCAGCAGCCTAGCCTTCTACACCGGGGAGCTGTTTTTT.

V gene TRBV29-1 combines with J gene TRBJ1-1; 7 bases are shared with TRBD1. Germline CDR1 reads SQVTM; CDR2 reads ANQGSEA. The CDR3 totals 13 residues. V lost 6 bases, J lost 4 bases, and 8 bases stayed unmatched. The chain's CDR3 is CSVGDRLGTEAFF. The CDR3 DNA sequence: TGCAGCGTGGGGGACAGATTGGGCACTGAAGCTTTCTTT. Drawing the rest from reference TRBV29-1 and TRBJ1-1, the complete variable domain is SAVISQKPSRDICQRGTSLTIQCQVDSQVTMMFWYRQQPGQSLTLIATANQGSEATYESGFVIDKFPISRPNLTFSTLTVSNMSPEDSSIYLCSVGDRLGTEAFFGQGTRLTVV.